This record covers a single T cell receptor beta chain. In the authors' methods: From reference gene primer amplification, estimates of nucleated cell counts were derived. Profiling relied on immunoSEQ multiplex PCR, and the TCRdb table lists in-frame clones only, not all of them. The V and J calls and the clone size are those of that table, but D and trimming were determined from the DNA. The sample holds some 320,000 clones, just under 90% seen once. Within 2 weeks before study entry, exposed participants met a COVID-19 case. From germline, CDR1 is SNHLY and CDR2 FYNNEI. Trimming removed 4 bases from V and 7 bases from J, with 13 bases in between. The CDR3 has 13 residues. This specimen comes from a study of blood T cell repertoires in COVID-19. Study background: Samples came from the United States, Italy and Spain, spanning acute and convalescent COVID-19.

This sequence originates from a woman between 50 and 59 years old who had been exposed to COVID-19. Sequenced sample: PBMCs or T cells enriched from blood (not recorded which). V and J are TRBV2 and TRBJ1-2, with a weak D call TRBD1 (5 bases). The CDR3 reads CASSVQPGIGYTF. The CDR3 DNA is TGTGCCAGCAGTGTACAACCAGGGATTGGCTACACCTTC.